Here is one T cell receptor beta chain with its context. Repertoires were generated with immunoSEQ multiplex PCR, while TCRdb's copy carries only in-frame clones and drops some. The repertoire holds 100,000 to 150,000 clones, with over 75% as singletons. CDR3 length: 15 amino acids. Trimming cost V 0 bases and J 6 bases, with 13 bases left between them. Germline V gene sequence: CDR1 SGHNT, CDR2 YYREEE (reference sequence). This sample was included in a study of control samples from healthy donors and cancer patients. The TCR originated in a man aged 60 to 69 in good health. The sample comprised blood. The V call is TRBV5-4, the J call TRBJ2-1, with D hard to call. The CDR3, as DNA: TGTGCCAGCAGCTTGGAAGGCGGCTTCGGCAATGAGCAGTTCTTC. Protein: CASSLEGGFGNEQFF.